The 20 T cell receptor beta chains below all came from one sample that was sequenced in a study of breast tumors, draining lymph nodes, adjacent tissues. Axillary draining lymph nodes of breast cancer patients supplied the node samples. TCRdb re-derived calls from the multiplex PCR reads in MiXCR, one entry per CDR3 protein. This table has some 130,000 distinct CDR3 sequences, 20% appearing once. Source material: axillary lymph node tissue. Receptors were obtained from a female donor with breast cancer. Some clones in this sample may be carry-over from other donors' samples.

In its sample, this clonotype was seen many times. CDR3 loop: CASSGTGLALYEQYF. The CDR3 region has the DNA TGCGCCAGCAGCGGAACGGGACTAGCGTTGTACGAGCAGTACTTC. This chain links TRBV5-1 with TRBJ2-7, with TRBD2 identical over 10 bases. CDR1 is SGHRS, CDR2 YFSETQ, per germline. V gave up 4 bases and J gave up 4 bases; unmatched junction bases: 8. This CDR3 is built from 15 residues.

This clonotype came up many times. The rearrangement joins TRBV24-1 to TRBJ2-1; 7 bases match TRBD2. Germline lookup yields CDR1 KGHDR and CDR2 SFDVKD. V gave up 2 bases and J gave up 10 bases; unmatched junction bases: 10. This CDR3 region has 15 residues. For the CDR3, the DNA is TGTGCCACCAGTGATTCCGGGACTAATGAGATAGAGCAGTTCTTC. This translates into CATSDSGTNEIEQFF.

The table lists this clonotype with a few counts. The rearrangement uses TRBV20-1 and TRBJ2-4; maybe TRBD1 (6 bases). V was clipped by 3 bases and J by 0 bases, with 21 bases between them. The CDR3 length is 18 residues. CDR1 DFQATT and CDR2 SNEGSKA come from the germline V gene (reference sequence). The CDR3 is CSASPIASGALAKNIQYF. CDR3 in DNA: TGCAGTGCTAGCCCCATCGCGTCAGGGGCCCTAGCCAAAAACATTCAGTACTTC.

On this clonotype: Given a much more abundant clone one base away, this may be a read error. The genes are TRBV5-4 and TRBJ2-3; D might be TRBD1 or TRBD2, each matching 5 bases. The V end lost 3 bases, the J end lost 2 bases, and 10 bases lay between the germline ends. CDR1 and CDR2 from the germline V gene are SGHNT and YYREEE (reference sequence). The CDR3 spans 14 residues. The CDR3 DNA reads TGTGCCAGCAGCTCGGGACCCTACACAGATACGCAGTATTTT. This sequence encodes CASSSGPYTDTQYF.

This clonotype has just a few counts. The J gene is TRBJ2-3, the V gene TRBV25-1; the D is unclear. Germline CDR1 and CDR2: MGHDK and SYGVNS. V was shortened by 2 bases and J by 6 bases, with 6 bases between the two germline ends. The CDR3 is made up of 12 amino acids. CDR3 amino acids: CASSEEQDTQYF. The CDR3 DNA follows: TGTGCCAGCAGTGAAGAGCAGGATACGCAGTATTTT.

To note about this clonotype: A much larger clone is a single base away; this may be a read error. The rearrangement uses TRBV5-5 and TRBJ2-5, with D maybe TRBD1 (5 bases). The CDR3 length is 15 residues. In germline, CDR1 is SGHKS, CDR2 YYEKEE (reference sequence). The CDR3 here is CAGSLAWGKGETQYF. The DNA for the CDR3 is TGTGCCGGCAGCTTGGCTTGGGGCAAAGGGGAGACCCAGTACTTC.

There are a few counts of this clonotype. This rearrangement joins TRBV14 to TRBJ1-4; 7 bases map to TRBD1. CDR3 size: 13 residues. V shed 4 bases and J 8 bases; nucleotides not matched to a gene: 4. Germline assignment: CDR1 SGHDN and CDR2 FVKESK. The DNA for the CDR3 is TGTGCCAGCAGCCTACAGGGGCGGGAAAAACTGTTTTTT. Translated: CASSLQGREKLFF.

This clonotype was counted at least ten times. The chain joins TRBV30 to TRBJ1-2; D gene unclear. This CDR3 comprises 13 residues. The V and J ends lost 5 bases and 5 bases respectively, with 15 bases between them. The V gene's germline CDR1 is GTSNPN and CDR2 SVGIG (reference sequence). CDR3 in amino acids: CAWGAPGGYGYTF. DNA for the CDR3: TGTGCCTGGGGAGCCCCAGGCGGTTATGGCTACACCTTC.

This clonotype was detected ten times or more. The rearrangement links TRBV2 to TRBJ1-5; weak D call: TRBD1 (5 bases). This CDR3 region has 13 residues. Germline V gene sequence: CDR1 SNHLY, CDR2 FYNNEI. Trimming took 6 bases from V and 0 from J, leaving 6 bases between them. CDR3 sequence reads: CASRGDSNQPQHF. CDR3 sequence (DNA): TGTGCCAGCAGAGGGGATAGCAATCAGCCCCAGCATTTT.

About this clonotype itself: This sequence may be a read error, since a much larger clone differs from it by one base. The chain couples TRBV28 to TRBJ2-1; D unresolved. The CDR3 length is 14 residues. Between the trimmed V and J ends, which lost 3 bases and 7 bases, there was a span of 13 bases. Germline loops: CDR1 MDHEN, CDR2 SYDVKM. The CDR3 region is CASSFRAERNEQFF. Here the CDR3 DNA reads TGTGCCAGCAGTTTCCGTGCGGAAAGGAATGAGCAGTTCTTC.

The chain has TRBV27 and TRBJ2-7, with D possibly matching TRBD2 (6 bases). This CDR3 is built from 18 residues. The germline V gene has CDR1 MNHEY and CDR2 SMNVEV (reference sequence). V lost 1 base and J lost 4, with 23 bases in between. In DNA, the CDR3 is TGTGCCAGCAGTTTATACGGAGGGAGCGGACCCCGGGGTTACGAGCAGTACTTC. Amino acids: CASSLYGGSGPRGYEQYF.

Many counts were recorded for this clonotype. This sequence joins TRBV5-1 and TRBJ2-3; 10 positions match TRBD2. CDR1 is SGHRS, CDR2 YFSETQ, per germline. The V segment lost 2 bases and the J segment 0 bases; nucleotides outside the gene matches: 3. The CDR3 consists of 16 residues. CDR3 nucleotide sequence: TGCGCCAGCAGCTTAGCGGGGGGGCCAAGCACAGATACGCAGTATTTT. Its protein product is CASSLAGGPSTDTQYF.

Only a few counts were recorded for this clonotype. The gene calls are TRBV28 and TRBJ1-4; D uncertain. V gave up 6 bases and J gave up 5 bases, with 10 bases separating them. The CDR3 is 13 amino acids. The germline V gene has CDR1 MDHEN and CDR2 SYDVKM. This CDR3 reads CASSTDSNEKLFF. The CDR3 DNA reads as TGTGCCAGCAGCACAGATTCAAATGAAAAACTGTTTTTT.

About this clonotype itself: Relative to the germline gene, one junction end is altered; a read error may explain this. V and J are TRBV6-5 and TRBJ2-7; 7 nucleotides agree with TRBD2. Germline V gene data show CDR1 as MNHEY and CDR2 as SVGAGI. This CDR3 comprises 14 residues. The CDR3 loop reads CASSLERGSYERYF. CDR3 sequence (DNA): TGTGCCAGCAGTTTAGAGCGGGGCTCCTACGAGCGGTACTTC.

The rearrangement uses TRBV7-9 and TRBJ1-1; D uncertain. This CDR3 comprises 14 residues. V lost 1 base, J lost 7 bases, and 13 bases lay in between. Looked up from germline, CDR1 is SEHNR and CDR2 is FQNEAQ (reference sequence). CDR3 sequence reads: CASSLGTLSSEAFF. As DNA, the CDR3 is TGTGCCAGCAGCTTAGGGACTTTATCAAGTGAAGCTTTCTTT.

This clonotype was seen repeatedly, ten times or more. This rearrangement joins TRBV7-2 to TRBJ2-3; D possibly corresponds to TRBD2 (6 bases). V was cut by 5 bases and J by 1 base, with 16 bases left in between. The germline V gene has CDR1 SGHTA and CDR2 FQGNSA. The CDR3 sequence is 16 residues long. The CDR3 protein is CASSGGLGERTDTQYF. Here the CDR3 DNA reads TGTGCCAGCAGCGGGGGACTCGGAGAACGCACAGATACGCAGTATTTT.

The chain employs TRBV20-1 and TRBJ2-3; TRBD2 agrees at 8 bases. Germline CDR1 and CDR2: DFQATT and SNEGSKA (reference sequence). The CDR3 runs 15 residues. J lost 6 bases, V lost 1 base, and 9 bases had no gene match. Here the CDR3 reads CSARATGGRADTQYF. CDR3 in DNA: TGCAGTGCTAGAGCGACGGGAGGGCGAGCGGATACGCAGTATTTT.

The table lists this clonotype with many counts. The chain joins TRBV3-1 to TRBJ2-3; 8 positions match TRBD1. V trimming: 3 bases; J trimming: 9 bases; junction bases outside the gene matches: 5. This CDR3 has 13 residues. The germline V gene has CDR1 LGHDT and CDR2 YNNKEL (reference sequence). The CDR3, as DNA: TGTGCCAGCAGCCACGGACAGGGACAGACGCAGTATTTT. It specifies CASSHGQGQTQYF.

Ten or more counts support this clonotype. The CDR3 region is CAISGTSSSEGQYF. The DNA of the CDR3 is TGTGCCATCAGTGGCACTAGCTCCTCCGAGGGGCAGTACTTC. The chain has TRBV10-3 and TRBJ2-7; TRBD2 is a possible D gene (6 bases). V was clipped by 4 bases and J by 9 bases, with 19 bases between them. This CDR3 spans 14 amino acids. Germline lookup yields CDR1 ENHRY and CDR2 SYGVKD.

This clonotype has a count of ten or more. The chain employs TRBV6-6 and TRBJ2-1; D is unresolved. CDR3 length: 16 amino acids. Germline V gene sequence: CDR1 MNHNY, CDR2 SVGAGI (reference sequence). V was trimmed by 6 bases and J by 0 bases, leaving 15 bases between them. CDR3 residues: CASSDQNRGSYNEQFF. CDR3 bases: TGTGCCAGCAGCGATCAAAACAGAGGCTCCTACAATGAGCAGTTCTTC.